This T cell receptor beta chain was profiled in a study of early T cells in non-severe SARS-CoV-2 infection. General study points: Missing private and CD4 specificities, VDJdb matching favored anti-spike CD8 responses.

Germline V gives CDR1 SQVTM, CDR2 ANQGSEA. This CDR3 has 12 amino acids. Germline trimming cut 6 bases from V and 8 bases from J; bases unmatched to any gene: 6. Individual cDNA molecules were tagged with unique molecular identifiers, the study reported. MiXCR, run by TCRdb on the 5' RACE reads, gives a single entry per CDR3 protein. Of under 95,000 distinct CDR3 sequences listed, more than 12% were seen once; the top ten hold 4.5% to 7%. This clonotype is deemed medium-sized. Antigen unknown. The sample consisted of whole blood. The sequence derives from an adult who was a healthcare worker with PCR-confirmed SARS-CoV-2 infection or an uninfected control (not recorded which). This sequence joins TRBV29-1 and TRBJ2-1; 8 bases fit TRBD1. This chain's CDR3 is CSVAAGGYEQFF. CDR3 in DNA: TGCAGCGTGGCGGCAGGGGGCTATGAGCAGTTCTTC.